The entry that follows covers one TCR beta chain sequence. This sample was taken from a study of CD8 T cells in Susac syndrome. An amount of RNA that ranged from roughly 0.5 to 1 ug was reverse transcribed with random hexamers. Each CDR3 protein is one row after TCRdb ran MiXCR on the immunoSEQ multiplex PCR reads. The table has 95,000 to 150,000 distinct CDR3 sequences, approximately 96% seen once. The length of the CDR3 is 14 residues. Trimming took 5 bases from V and 7 from J, leaving 17 bases between them. Germline CDR1 LNHDA, CDR2 SQIVND (reference sequence). The sequenced material came from CD4+ T cells from PBMCs. The V gene is TRBV19, the J gene TRBJ1-1; D perhaps matches TRBD1 (5 bases). The sequence derives from a human donor with Susac syndrome. The CDR3 coding sequence is TGTGCCAGTAGTGCCCGGGACGGAGCTTTTGAAGCTTTCTTT. This codes for CASSARDGAFEAFF. The full variable domain, completed using reference TRBV19 and TRBJ1-1, is DGGITQSPKYLFRKEGQNVTLSCEQNLNHDAMYWYRQDPGQGLRLIYYSQIVNDFQKGDIAEGYSVSREKKESFPLTVTSAQKNPTAFYLCASSARDGAFEAFFGQGTRLTVV.